Below, 27 T cell receptor beta chains from the same sample are listed, as sequenced in a study of blood T cell repertoires in COVID-19. Method: immunoSEQ multiplex PCR; TCRdb's copy keeps in-frame clones and lacks some. Among more than 250,000 clones listed, roughly 85% were seen once. The sequenced material came from PBMCs or T cells enriched from blood (not recorded which). The receptor set was obtained from a man aged 25 to 40 who had recovered from COVID-19.

This clone was detected only a few times. This rearrangement joins TRBV5-5 to TRBJ1-1; TRBD1 matches at 10 bases. CDR1 SGHKS and CDR2 YYEKEE come from the germline V gene (reference sequence). The CDR3 totals 15 residues. The trim removed 4 bases at V and 4 bases at J, leaving 7 bases unmatched. The CDR3 nucleotides are TGTGCCAGCAGCGCGACAGGGGGCCGGGGCACTGAAGCTTTCTTT. It codes for CASSATGGRGTEAFF. The complete variable domain, with remaining parts taken from reference TRBV5-5 and TRBJ1-1, reads DAGVTQSPTHLIKTRGQQVTLRCSPISGHKSVSWYQQVLGQGPQFIFQYYEKEERGRGNFPDRFSARQFPNYSSELNVNALLLGDSALYLCASSATGGRGTEAFFGQGTRLTVV.

The V call is TRBV5-1, the J call TRBJ2-3; weak D call: TRBD1 (6 bases). V lost 4 bases and J 2 bases, leaving 14 bases between the germline ends. This CDR3 contains 15 residues. Looked up from germline, CDR1 is SGHRS and CDR2 is YFSETQ. The CDR3 DNA reads as TGCGCCAGCAGCAAACGGGGACATAACACAGATACGCAGTATTTT. Amino acids: CASSKRGHNTDTQYF.

The rearrangement joins TRBV19 to TRBJ1-2; TRBD1 matches 7 bases. The CDR3 is made up of 16 amino acids. From germline, CDR1 is LNHDA and CDR2 SQIVND (reference sequence). V lost 10 bases, J lost 5 bases, and 19 bases stayed unmatched. This chain's CDR3 is CATRNPQGEINYGYTF. CDR3 DNA sequence: TGTGCCACTCGAAACCCCCAGGGGGAGATCAATTATGGCTACACCTTC. The whole variable domain, remainder taken from reference TRBV19 and TRBJ1-2, is DGGITQSPKYLFRKEGQNVTLSCEQNLNHDAMYWYRQDPGQGLRLIYYSQIVNDFQKGDIAEGYSVSREKKESFPLTVTSAQKNPTAFYLCATRNPQGEINYGYTFGSGTRLTVV.

This clone occurred a few times. This chain joins TRBV10-3 and TRBJ1-2; D is unresolved. The length of the CDR3 is 13 residues. The V end was cut by 8 bases, the J end by 2 bases, with 12 bases between. The germline V gene encodes CDR1 ENHRY and CDR2 SYGVKD. Here the CDR3 DNA reads TGTGCCATCGGCGCGGGCGCGAACTATGGCTACACCTTC. Translating it yields CAIGAGANYGYTF.

The chain is built from TRBV5-4 and TRBJ2-1, with TRBD2 matching 9 bases. CDR1 and CDR2 from the germline V gene are SGHNT and YYREEE (reference sequence). The CDR3 runs 17 residues. The V segment lost 4 bases and the J segment 9 bases; nucleotides outside the gene matches: 17. CDR3 sequence: CASSRFGGGGALSEQFF. DNA of the CDR3: TGTGCCAGCAGCCGTTTTGGTGGCGGGGGGGCCTTATCTGAGCAGTTCTTC.

Details on this clone: One junction end does not reproduce the germline sequence, and a read error may be involved. The V and J genes are TRBV10-3 and TRBJ1-5, with TRBD1 matching 8 bases. The CDR3 spans 16 residues. CDR1 and CDR2 from the germline V gene are ENHRY and SYGVKD. CDR3 bases: TGTGCCATCAGTGAGTCAGGGTCAGGGGGCAAGCAGCCCCAGCATTTT. It is translated as CAISESGSGGKQPQHF.

V is TRBV9 and J is TRBJ2-2; D is unclear. Germline values: CDR1 SGDLS, CDR2 YYNGEE. This CDR3 region has 13 residues. The V gene lost 0 bases and the J gene lost 5 bases, with 5 bases spanning the gap. The chain's CDR3 is CASSVVGTGELFF. The CDR3, as DNA: TGTGCCAGCAGCGTAGTCGGGACCGGGGAGCTGTTTTTT. Using reference TRBV9 and TRBJ2-2 for the parts outside the CDR3, the full variable domain is DSGVTQTPKHLITATGQRVTLRCSPRSGDLSVYWYQQSLDQGLQFLIQYYNGEERAKGNILERFSAQQFPDLHSELNLSSLELGDSALYFCASSVVGTGELFFGEGSRLTVL.

For this clone: One junction end disagrees with the germline gene, perhaps due to a read error. This rearrangement joins TRBV3-1 (or the pseudogene TRBV3-2) to TRBJ1-5, with 7 bases aligning to TRBD1. The germline V gene has CDR1 LGHDT and CDR2 YNNKEL (reference sequence). The CDR3 spans 13 residues. As DNA, the CDR3 is TGTGCCAGCAGCCAGGGACAGAATCGGCCCCAGCATTTT. This encodes CASSQGQNRPQHF.

As for this clone: The same CDR3 is also encoded by other DNA sequences in this sample. The rearrangement uses TRBV2 and TRBJ1-4; 9 nucleotides align to TRBD1. The CDR3 contains 14 residues. Germline lookup yields CDR1 SNHLY and CDR2 FYNNEI. J gave up 8 bases and V 6 bases, and 7 bases lay outside the gene matches. The CDR3 nucleotides read TGTGCCAGCAGGGAACAGGGGGCGGGAGAAAAACTGTTTTTT. Protein: CASREQGAGEKLFF.

V and J are TRBV7-9 and TRBJ1-2, with 10 bases fitting TRBD1. The V gene's germline CDR1 is SEHNR and CDR2 FQNEAQ (reference sequence). V was clipped by 3 bases and J by 8 bases; unmatched bases: 12. This CDR3 has 16 amino acids. The CDR3 sequence is CASSLAGTGDRYGYTF. The DNA for the CDR3 is TGTGCCAGCAGCTTGGCCGGGACAGGGGACCGATACGGCTACACCTTC.

The chain links TRBV3-1 (or the pseudogene TRBV3-2) to TRBJ1-1; D possibly corresponds to TRBD1 (5 bases). CDR3 length equals 14 residues. Deletions cut 3 bases from V and 5 bases from J, with 13 bases between. Looked up from germline, CDR1 is LGHDT and CDR2 is YNNKEL (reference sequence). CDR3 sequence: CASSHSGGGTEAFF. CDR3 DNA: TGTGCCAGCAGCCATTCCGGGGGGGGGACTGAAGCTTTCTTT.

The chain joins TRBV18 to TRBJ2-2; D gene uncertain. Germline V gene data show CDR1 as KGHSH and CDR2 as LQKENI. CDR3 length: 14 residues. The V end lost 5 bases, the J end lost 1 base, and 8 bases lay between the germline ends. DNA for the CDR3: TGTGCCAGCTCATCCCAGGAGAACACCGGGGAGCTGTTTTTT. This encodes CASSSQENTGELFF.

This rearrangement joins TRBV18 to TRBJ2-7, with 8 nucleotides matching TRBD1. The germline V gene has CDR1 KGHSH and CDR2 LQKENI. Trimming at V came to 6 bases and at J to 2 bases, leaving 9 bases not matched to a gene. The CDR3 length is 15 residues. The CDR3 region is CASSLGQGVPYEQYF. CDR3 nucleotide sequence: TGTGCCAGCTCCCTCGGACAGGGAGTACCCTACGAGCAGTACTTC.

The chain employs TRBV2 and TRBJ1-1; possible D gene TRBD1, 6 bases. CDR1 SNHLY and CDR2 FYNNEI come from the germline V gene. Trimming pared 10 bases from V and 3 bases from J, leaving 15 bases between. CDR3 length equals 13 residues. CDR3 bases: TGTGCCAACCTGAAAACAGGGTACACTGAAGCTTTCTTT. Its translation: CANLKTGYTEAFF.

J is TRBJ1-1 and V is TRBV6-2 or TRBV6-3; 9 nucleotides match TRBD1. J was trimmed by 6 bases and V by 6 bases; bases with no gene match: 14. CDR3 length equals 16 residues. Germline-derived CDR1 and CDR2 are MNHEY and SVGEGT. Here the CDR3 reads CASSPHSGTGSSEAFF. CDR3 nucleotide sequence: TGTGCCAGCAGCCCTCATTCCGGGACAGGGTCCTCTGAAGCTTTCTTT.

This clone was seen once. The J gene is TRBJ2-7, the V gene TRBV29-1; D may be TRBD1 (6 bases). V gave up 1 base and J gave up 3 bases, with 16 bases separating them. The CDR3 is 15 amino acids. Germline assignment: CDR1 SQVTM and CDR2 ANQGSEA. CDR3 sequence: CSVEAWDTGIYEQYF. The CDR3 nucleotides are TGCAGCGTTGAAGCCTGGGACACAGGGATCTACGAGCAGTACTTC.

V gene TRBV29-1 combines with J gene TRBJ2-1; D remains unclear. The germline CDR1 and CDR2 sequences are SQVTM and ANQGSEA. There are 12 residues in the CDR3. Trimming took off 3 bases at V and 9 bases at J, with 12 bases between the two ends. CDR3 sequence: CSVDRGSSEQFF. CDR3 nucleotide sequence: TGCAGCGTTGATCGCGGCAGCAGTGAGCAGTTCTTC.

This clone was recorded once. A much more abundant neighbour one base away suggests this may be a read error. V and J are TRBV12-3 or TRBV12-4 and TRBJ1-3; D is undetermined. Trimming pared 6 bases from V and 0 bases from J, leaving 6 bases between. CDR3 length: 13 amino acids. DNA of the CDR3: TGTGCCAGCAGCCCTTTCTCTGGAAACACCATATATTTT. It specifies CASSPFSGNTIYF.

The CDR3: CASSVNRDRGPRAFF. In DNA form, the CDR3 reads TGTGCCAGTAGTGTCAACCGGGACAGGGGGCCGAGGGCTTTCTTT. The chain couples TRBV19 to TRBJ1-1; TRBD1 matches 12 bases. This CDR3 comprises 15 residues. Germline CDR1 reads LNHDA; CDR2 reads SQIVND (reference sequence). Trimming took 5 bases from V and 11 from J; bases not matched to a gene: 12.

The chain employs TRBV12-5 and TRBJ1-3; D is possibly TRBD1 (6 bases). CDR1 is LGHNT, CDR2 FRNRAP, per germline. V shed 6 bases and J shed 8 bases, with 23 bases lying between them. CDR3 size: 16 residues. For the CDR3, the DNA is TGTGCTAGTGGCCCCGGCCTCATCACAGGGTCAGACACCATATATTTT. It specifies CASGPGLITGSDTIYF.

This chain links TRBV27 with TRBJ1-2, with TRBD1 identical over 8 bases. Losses at the gene ends were 2 bases for V and 4 bases for J; bases not matched to a gene: 12. This CDR3 has 17 amino acids. The V gene's germline CDR1 is MNHEY and CDR2 SMNVEV (reference sequence). The CDR3 reads CASSLRAGGARIYGYTF. The DNA of the CDR3 is TGTGCCAGCAGTTTAAGGGCAGGGGGCGCCAGGATCTATGGCTACACCTTC.

The rearrangement joins TRBV13 to TRBJ1-2; D call uncertain. V lost 1 base, J lost 5 bases, and 5 bases lay in between. The CDR3 is 12 amino acids. CDR1 PRHDT and CDR2 FYEKMQ come from the germline V gene (reference sequence). This CDR3 reads CASSLAGYGYTF. The CDR3 coding sequence is TGTGCCAGCAGCTTAGCGGGGTATGGCTACACCTTC.

The J gene is TRBJ2-1, the V gene TRBV19; D is possibly TRBD2 (6 bases). V gave up 10 bases and J gave up 8 bases, with 18 bases separating them. The CDR3 is 13 amino acids. Germline CDR1 LNHDA, CDR2 SQIVND (reference sequence). Written as DNA, the CDR3 is TGTGCCACCCAGTCACTAGCTTCTGATGAGCAGTTCTTC. It translates to CATQSLASDEQFF. The whole variable domain, filled in from reference TRBV19 and TRBJ2-1, reads DGGITQSPKYLFRKEGQNVTLSCEQNLNHDAMYWYRQDPGQGLRLIYYSQIVNDFQKGDIAEGYSVSREKKESFPLTVTSAQKNPTAFYLCATQSLASDEQFFGPGTRLTVL.

Only one count was recorded for this clone. The chain carries TRBV19 and TRBJ1-5, with D uncertain. This CDR3 has 12 residues. The germline V gene encodes CDR1 LNHDA and CDR2 SQIVND (reference sequence). With 1 base removed from V and 4 bases from J, the gap between germline ends came to 2 bases. CDR3 residues: CASSIVNQPQHF. The CDR3 coding sequence is TGTGCCAGTAGTATAGTAAATCAGCCCCAGCATTTT.

The chain has TRBV19 and TRBJ1-5; D is unclear. V gave up 4 bases and J gave up 9 bases, with 10 bases separating them. Germline-derived CDR1 and CDR2 are LNHDA and SQIVND (reference sequence). CDR3 length equals 12 residues. In DNA form, the CDR3 reads TGTGCCAGTAGTAGCGCCCGGGGGCCCCAGCATTTT. Its protein product is CASSSARGPQHF.

This clone has a single count. This sequence joins TRBV9 and TRBJ1-2; no clear D gene. This CDR3 has 15 amino acids. V was pared by 0 bases and J by 0 bases, with 9 bases between. Germline CDR1 and CDR2: SGDLS and YYNGEE. CDR3 protein: CASSVVDKANYGYTF. The CDR3 DNA is TGTGCCAGCAGCGTAGTAGACAAAGCTAACTATGGCTACACCTTC.

J is TRBJ2-2 and V is TRBV19, with TRBD2 matching 9 bases. The CDR3 runs to 15 residues. V trimming: 1 base; J trimming: 7 bases; junction bases outside the gene matches: 4. CDR1 is LNHDA and CDR2 is SQIVND in the germline V gene (reference sequence). In DNA form, the CDR3 reads TGTGCCAGTAGTATAGTTAGCGGGGGTTTCGGGGAGCTGTTTTTT. Encoded protein: CASSIVSGGFGELFF.